These 20 T cell receptor beta chains were sequenced from one sample in a study of shared T cell receptors in the human thymus. Assay: immunoSEQ multiplex PCR; the TCRdb copy retains only in-frame clones and omits some. The sample shows some 660,000 clones, 70% to 90% of them seen only once. A further study also used this sample, focusing on human thymus T cells.

Sequences were obtained from thymocytes. All receptors derive from a boy under two years old with a congenital heart defect.

This chain links TRBV20-1 with TRBJ2-7, with D hard to call. The CDR3 has 11 amino acids. The ends were cut back, 3 bases at V and 5 bases at J, with 8 bases in the middle. Germline CDR1 is DFQATT and CDR2 is SNEGSKA (reference sequence). The CDR3 bases are TGCAGTGCTAGGCCAGAGGACGAGCAGTACTTC. As protein: CSARPEDEQYF.

This chain uses TRBV30 with TRBJ1-1; perhaps TRBD1 as D (5 bases). The CDR3 has 15 amino acids. CDR1 is GTSNPN and CDR2 is SVGIG in the germline V gene (reference sequence). The V end lost 0 bases, the J end lost 3 bases, and 14 bases lay between the germline ends. CDR3 sequence: CAWSVCGGRDTEAFF. The CDR3 DNA reads TGTGCCTGGAGTGTATGTGGGGGGAGGGACACTGAAGCTTTCTTT. Variable domain in full (rest from reference TRBV30 and TRBJ1-1): SQTIHQWPATLVQPVGSPLSLECTVEGTSNPNLYWYRQAAGRGLQLLFYSVGIGQISSEVPQNLSASRPQDRQFILSSKKLLLSDSGFYLCAWSVCGGRDTEAFFGQGTRLTVV.

V gene TRBV6-6 combines with J gene TRBJ1-4; tentative D call: TRBD1 (5 bases). Looked up from germline, CDR1 is MNHNY and CDR2 is SVGAGI (reference sequence). The CDR3 runs 16 residues. Trimming took off 0 bases at V and 3 bases at J, with 11 bases between the two ends. CDR3 protein: CASSYSRGLANEKLFF. In DNA form, the CDR3 reads TGTGCCAGCAGTTACTCTAGGGGTCTGGCTAATGAAAAACTGTTTTTT.

The rearrangement links TRBV4-3 to TRBJ2-7, with 9 nucleotides matching TRBD2. V lost 0 bases to trimming and J lost 3 bases; unmatched junction nucleotides: 9. This CDR3 comprises 17 residues. Per germline, CDR1 LGHNA and CDR2 YSLEER. The CDR3 sequence: CASSQDLTSGYSYEQYF. Here the CDR3 DNA reads TGCGCCAGCAGCCAAGACTTAACTAGCGGGTATAGCTACGAGCAGTACTTC.

The CDR3 nucleotides are TGTGCCAGCAGCGCTTGGGGAACGACAGGCCTGAACACTGAAGCTTTCTTT. Translated, it gives CASSAWGTTGLNTEAFF. The V gene is TRBV28, the J gene TRBJ1-1, with D possibly TRBD1 on 6 matching bases. Germline CDR1 and CDR2: MDHEN and SYDVKM. The CDR3 is 17 residues long. Trimming left V 6 bases short and J 0 bases short, with 20 bases between.

J is TRBJ2-1 and V is TRBV20-1, with D possibly matching TRBD2 (6 bases). The V end was cut by 3 bases, the J end by 15 bases, with 12 bases between. This CDR3 contains 10 residues. Germline CDR1 reads DFQATT; CDR2 reads SNEGSKA (reference sequence). The CDR3 reads CSASGPGVFF. The CDR3 coding sequence is TGCAGTGCTAGCGGCCCGGGAGTGTTCTTC.

This clone has only a few counts. CDR3 in amino acids: CASSRGLAGSKDTQYF. In nucleotides, the CDR3 is TGTGCCAGCAGCAGAGGACTAGCGGGTTCTAAAGATACGCAGTATTTT. This chain connects TRBV9 to TRBJ2-3; TRBD2 matches 11 bases. After removal of 4 bases from V and 5 bases from J, the junction contained 9 bases not matched to a gene. Germline-derived CDR1 and CDR2 are SGDLS and YYNGEE. This CDR3 is built from 16 residues.

The chain couples TRBV30 to TRBJ2-7; D might be TRBD1 (6 bases). Trimming shortened V by 1 base and J by 1 base, and 8 bases separated the two germline ends. The germline V gene has CDR1 GTSNPN and CDR2 SVGIG (reference sequence). The CDR3 sequence is 13 residues long. CDR3 loop: CAWSADRSYEQYF. The CDR3 bases are TGTGCCTGGAGTGCCGACAGGTCCTACGAGCAGTACTTC.

V is TRBV5-4 and J is TRBJ2-5; 9 nucleotides align to TRBD2. Germline CDR1 is SGHNT and CDR2 is YYREEE (reference sequence). The CDR3 is 13 amino acids. Trimming at V came to 5 bases and at J to 5 bases, leaving 4 bases not matched to a gene. The CDR3 is CASSWTSEETQYF. The CDR3 nucleotides read TGTGCCAGCAGTTGGACTAGCGAGGAGACCCAGTACTTC.

The chain recombines TRBV28 with TRBJ1-5; no definite D call. The V end lost 8 bases, the J end lost 2 bases, and 10 bases lay between the germline ends. The CDR3 consists of 13 residues. The germline V gene has CDR1 MDHEN and CDR2 SYDVKM. The CDR3 reads CASGRSGNQPQHF. The CDR3 bases are TGTGCCAGCGGTCGGTCGGGCAATCAGCCCCAGCATTTT.

V gene TRBV28 combines with J gene TRBJ1-4; D remains unclear. The V gene's germline CDR1 is MDHEN and CDR2 SYDVKM. This CDR3 is 15 amino acids long. V was trimmed by 5 bases and J by 5 bases, leaving 15 bases between them. CDR3 sequence reads: CASSNIRLKNEKLFF. CDR3 DNA sequence: TGTGCCAGCAGTAATATACGACTCAAAAATGAAAAACTGTTTTTT.

The chain recombines TRBV12-5 with TRBJ1-1; D is undetermined. CDR3 length: 14 amino acids. V gave up 1 base and J gave up 1 base, with 7 bases separating them. Germline CDR1 is LGHNT and CDR2 is FRNRAP. The CDR3 is CASGLDSPNTEAFF. The CDR3 DNA follows: TGTGCTAGTGGTTTGGACAGTCCGAACACTGAAGCTTTCTTT.

This sequence joins TRBV7-6 and TRBJ2-7, with D tentatively TRBD1 (5 bases). Trimming removed 5 bases from V and 1 base from J, with 9 bases in between. Germline V gives CDR1 SGHVS, CDR2 FNYEAQ. This CDR3 has 13 residues. The CDR3 loop is CASSQGISYEQYF. The CDR3 nucleotides read TGTGCCAGCAGCCAGGGTATATCCTACGAGCAGTACTTC.

The chain recombines TRBV21-1 with TRBJ2-3; no check of the table's D call, TRBD2, against the DNA was made. TRBV21-1 is annotated as a pseudogene. CDR3 size: 15 residues. CDR3 amino acids: CASSRTRGGTDTQYF. In DNA, the CDR3 is TGTGCCAGCAGCAGGACTAGAGGTGGGACAGATACGCAGTATTTT.

The chain recombines TRBV4-3 with TRBJ2-2; D is uncertain. V dropped 0 bases and J dropped 0 bases, with 14 bases sitting between them. This CDR3 has 18 residues. The germline gives CDR1 LGHNA, CDR2 YSLEER. CDR3 protein: CASSQESGWIANTGELFF. In DNA form, the CDR3 reads TGCGCCAGCAGCCAAGAGTCCGGGTGGATTGCGAACACCGGGGAGCTGTTTTTT.

In DNA form, the CDR3 reads TGTGCCAGCAGCTTCCCCTTAGCGGGAGGGCGCTACGAGCAGTACTTC. Its protein is CASSFPLAGGRYEQYF. The genes are TRBV11-2 and TRBJ2-7, with TRBD2 matching over 11 bases. The CDR3 extends over 16 amino acids. With 3 bases clipped from V and 3 bases from J, the junction kept 7 bases outside the gene matches. Germline CDR1 is SGHAT and CDR2 is FQNNGV.

The chain's CDR3 is CASSSLTGGQDFGTEAFF. CDR3 nucleotide sequence: TGCGCCAGCAGCTCGTTGACCGGGGGACAGGATTTTGGCACTGAAGCTTTCTTT. The chain employs TRBV5-1 and TRBJ1-1; TRBD1 agrees at 8 bases. Germline V gives CDR1 SGHRS, CDR2 YFSETQ. The trim removed 3 bases at V and 4 bases at J, leaving 17 bases unmatched. CDR3 size: 18 residues. The full variable domain, rest sourced from reference TRBV5-1 and TRBJ1-1, is KAGVTQTPRYLIKTRGQQVTLSCSPISGHRSVSWYQQTPGQGLQFLFEYFSETQRNKGNFPGRFSGRQFSNSRSEMNVSTLELGDSALYLCASSSLTGGQDFGTEAFFGQGTRLTVV.

The genes are TRBV5-4 and TRBJ2-3, with 12 bases identical to TRBD2. The CDR3 has 20 residues. The germline gives CDR1 SGHNT, CDR2 YYREEE (reference sequence). Unmatched junction bases numbered 13, after V lost 0 bases and J lost 2 bases. Written as DNA, the CDR3 is TGTGCCAGCAGCTTGGGGGGACTAGCGGGCCCCGAAACACACACAGATACGCAGTATTTT. This gives the protein CASSLGGLAGPETHTDTQYF.

This clone is a singleton in its sample. This chain joins TRBV14 and TRBJ1-6; TRBD1 is a possible D gene (6 bases). V lost 3 bases to trimming and J lost 8 bases, with 23 bases between them. Germline values: CDR1 SGHDN, CDR2 FVKESK. The CDR3 extends over 18 amino acids. The CDR3 is CASSQGKIRRTAHSPLHF. The CDR3 coding sequence is TGTGCCAGCAGCCAGGGTAAAATTAGAAGGACAGCTCATTCACCCCTCCACTTT. Full variable domain (remainder filled in from reference TRBV14 and TRBJ1-6): EAGVTQFPSHSVIEKGQTVTLRCDPISGHDNLYWYRRVMGKEIKFLLHFVKESKQDESGMPNNRFLAERTGGTYSTLKVQPAELEDSGVYFCASSQGKIRRTAHSPLHFGNGTRLTVT.

The rearrangement links TRBV6-1 to TRBJ2-1; 13 bases match TRBD2. Germline trimming cut 4 bases from V and 8 bases from J; bases unmatched to any gene: 8. The CDR3 runs 16 residues. Germline CDR1 and CDR2: MNHNS and SASEGT. CDR3 bases: TGTGCCAGCAGTGCACTAGCGGGAGGGAATATAGATGAGCAGTTCTTC. Its translation: CASSALAGGNIDEQFF.